This T cell receptor (beta chain) was identified during a study of shared clonotypes between healthy human individuals. Study context: The people who gave samples were two women and a few men aged 18 to 49.

HIV-negative, healthy adults without recent acute infections or vaccinations were the donors. The table came from immunoSEQ multiplex PCR; TCRdb's copy has only in-frame clones and leaves some out. The data hold about 480,000 clones, with approximately 79% observed a single time. Germline-derived CDR1 and CDR2 are MNHEY and SMNVEV (reference sequence). The V and J ends lost 6 bases and 6 bases, in that order; junction bases with no gene match: 10. CDR3 length equals 15 residues. The sequenced sample was PBMCs. The V call is TRBV27, the J call TRBJ1-2; TRBD1 matches 10 bases. The clonotype originates from a woman in her forties in good health. Some clones in this sample may be carry-over from other donors' samples. The CDR3 nucleotides read TGTGCCAGCAGCCCCCTCCCGGGACAGGGGAATGGCTACACCTTC. This codes for CASSPLPGQGNGYTF.